This passage covers 21 T cell receptor beta chains from one sample sequenced in a study of blood T cell repertoires in COVID-19. The repertoire was sequenced with immunoSEQ multiplex PCR; TCRdb's copy has only in-frame clones and lacks some. The sample holds under 170,000 clones, around 86% seen once. The specimen sequenced was peripheral blood. These receptors originate from a man in his sixties or seventies with acute or convalescent COVID-19.

The V gene is TRBV27, the J gene TRBJ2-1, with TRBD2 identical over 14 bases. This CDR3 comprises 18 residues. After removal of 6 bases from V and 7 bases from J, the junction contained 14 bases not matched to a gene. The germline CDR1 and CDR2 sequences are MNHEY and SMNVEV (reference sequence). Here the CDR3 DNA reads TGTGCCAGCAGACCACCGGGACTAGCGGGAGACCGGGGAAATGAGCAGTTCTTC. Its translation: CASRPPGLAGDRGNEQFF.

This clone was observed once. The chain has TRBV7-2 and TRBJ2-7; perhaps TRBD2 as D (6 bases). This CDR3 has 14 residues. Trimming shortened V by 0 bases and J by 4 bases, and 10 bases separated the two germline ends. Germline CDR1 reads SGHTA; CDR2 reads FQGNSA. CDR3 sequence reads: CASSLAGGAYEQYF. The CDR3 DNA follows: TGTGCCAGCAGCTTAGCGGGAGGTGCGTACGAGCAGTACTTC. Full variable domain (outside the CDR3, taken from reference TRBV7-2 and TRBJ2-7): GAGVSQSPSNKVTEKGKDVELRCDPISGHTALYWYRQSLGQGLEFLIYFQGNSAPDKSGLPSDRFSAERTGGSVSTLTIQRTQQEDSAVYLCASSLAGGAYEQYFGPGTRLTVT.

This chain's CDR3 is CSVRTGDNSPLHF. The CDR3, as DNA: TGCAGCGTACGGACAGGGGATAATTCACCCCTCCACTTT. The chain carries TRBV29-1 and TRBJ1-6; 9 bases align to TRBD1. V gave up 6 bases and J gave up 5 bases; unmatched junction bases: 2. Per the germline V gene, CDR1 is SQVTM and CDR2 is ANQGSEA. The CDR3 is made up of 13 amino acids.

With respect to this clone: A read error may produce the germline difference seen at one junction end. The chain has TRBV7-2 and TRBJ2-1; unclear D gene. The CDR3 is 15 amino acids. Germline V CDR1 and CDR2: SGHTA, FQGNSA. The CDR3 spells CASNLETGRYNEQFF. Written as DNA, the CDR3 is TGTGCCAGCAACTTAGAAACGGGTAGATATAATGAGCAGTTCTTC. Drawing the rest from reference TRBV7-2 and TRBJ2-1, the complete variable domain is GAGVSQSPSNKVTEKGKDVELRCDPISGHTALYWYRQSLGQGLEFLIYFQGNSAPDKSGLPSDRFSAERTGGSVSTLTIQRTQQEDSAVYLCASNLETGRYNEQFFGPGTRLTVL.

The rearrangement uses TRBV24-1 and TRBJ2-5; 13 nucleotides agree with TRBD2. The CDR3 runs to 16 residues. V lost 3 bases to trimming and J lost 1 base; unmatched junction nucleotides: 1. The germline gives CDR1 KGHDR, CDR2 SFDVKD. The CDR3 protein is CATSDGTSGVQETQYF. The DNA for the CDR3 is TGTGCCACCAGTGATGGGACTAGCGGGGTCCAAGAGACCCAGTACTTC.

In its sample, this clone was seen a few times. The genes are TRBV15 and TRBJ1-1, with 7 nucleotides matching TRBD1. There are 17 residues in the CDR3. Germline CDR1 LNHNV, CDR2 YYDKDF (reference sequence). Germline trimming cut 3 bases from V and 2 bases from J; bases unmatched to any gene: 12. CDR3 sequence (DNA): TGTGCCACCAGCAGTCCCTTAGATGACAGGGCTAACACTGAAGCTTTCTTT. Translation: CATSSPLDDRANTEAFF.

The rearrangement joins TRBV2 to TRBJ1-1; TRBD1 might be the D (5 bases). The CDR3 has 14 residues. V was pared by 3 bases and J by 0 bases, with 8 bases between. CDR1 SNHLY and CDR2 FYNNEI come from the germline V gene. In DNA form, the CDR3 reads TGTGCCAGCAGTGACGGGGGAGTGAACACTGAAGCTTTCTTT. Protein: CASSDGGVNTEAFF.

The chain joins TRBV4-2 to TRBJ1-1; 9 bases are a match to TRBD1. CDR3 size: 18 residues. J lost 3 bases, V lost 2 bases, and 13 bases had no gene match. Per germline, CDR1 LGHNA and CDR2 YNFKEQ. The CDR3 nucleotides are TGTGCCAGCAGCCAATCTACCGGGGGACAGGGTTTTGACACTGAAGCTTTCTTT. Protein product: CASSQSTGGQGFDTEAFF.

The chain employs TRBV24-1 and TRBJ1-2; tentatively, D is TRBD1 (5 bases). V was pared by 2 bases and J by 6 bases, with 15 bases between. This CDR3 comprises 15 residues. Germline-derived CDR1 and CDR2 are KGHDR and SFDVKD. The CDR3 coding sequence is TGTGCCACCAGTGATTCCATTACAGGAGTAGATGGCTACACCTTC. This gives the protein CATSDSITGVDGYTF.

The chain is built from TRBV5-1 and TRBJ2-7, with D perhaps matching TRBD2 (6 bases). CDR3 length equals 15 residues. The germline gives CDR1 SGHRS, CDR2 YFSETQ. V was shortened by 3 bases and J by 3 bases, with 16 bases between the two germline ends. The CDR3 region is CASSSPREIGYEQYF. The CDR3 nucleotides read TGCGCCAGCAGCTCCCCCCGGGAGATAGGCTACGAGCAGTACTTC. The full variable domain, completed using reference TRBV5-1 and TRBJ2-7, is KAGVTQTPRYLIKTRGQQVTLSCSPISGHRSVSWYQQTPGQGLQFLFEYFSETQRNKGNFPGRFSGRQFSNSRSEMNVSTLELGDSALYLCASSSPREIGYEQYFGPGTRLTVT.

CDR3 residues: CASSLNTGGAADIQYF. DNA of the CDR3: TGCGCCAGCAGCTTGAATACAGGGGGCGCCGCAGACATTCAGTACTTC. The rearrangement joins TRBV4-3 to TRBJ2-4, with 9 bases identical to TRBD1. V trimming: 5 bases; J trimming: 8 bases; junction bases outside the gene matches: 13. The CDR3 runs to 16 residues. The germline CDR1 and CDR2 sequences are LGHNA and YSLEER.

The V call is TRBV6-2 or TRBV6-3, the J call TRBJ2-3, with 10 positions matching TRBD2. The CDR3 extends over 17 amino acids. Germline V gene lookup returns CDR1 MNHEY and CDR2 SVGEGT. The V and J ends lost 2 bases and 2 bases, in that order; junction bases with no gene match: 7. CDR3 nucleotide sequence: TGTGCCAGCAGTTACCCCTCTAGCGGGAGACCCACAGATACGCAGTATTTT. This codes for CASSYPSSGRPTDTQYF.

The chain links TRBV7-2 to TRBJ2-5; D gene uncertain. This CDR3 spans 11 amino acids. Germline V gene sequence: CDR1 SGHTA, CDR2 FQGNSA. V dropped 5 bases and J dropped 6 bases, with 7 bases sitting between them. As DNA, the CDR3 is TGTGCCAGCAGCCCGTCCCAGACCCAGTACTTC. Its translation is CASSPSQTQYF.

This chain connects TRBV9 to TRBJ2-2; weak D call: TRBD2 (6 bases). This CDR3 has 14 residues. The germline V gene has CDR1 SGDLS and CDR2 YYNGEE. Trimming cost V 3 bases and J 6 bases, with 12 bases left between them. The CDR3 loop is CASSALGGAGELFF. DNA of the CDR3: TGTGCCAGCAGCGCACTGGGGGGTGCCGGGGAGCTGTTTTTT.

The chain links TRBV9 to TRBJ2-1; 7 nucleotides align to TRBD2. CDR1 and CDR2 from the germline V gene are SGDLS and YYNGEE. The CDR3 runs 13 residues. J was trimmed by 7 bases and V by 2 bases; bases with no gene match: 3. The DNA of the CDR3 is TGTGCCAGCAGCGTCTTTAGCGGGAATGAGCAGTTCTTC. This codes for CASSVFSGNEQFF.

The gene calls are TRBV30 and TRBJ2-2; weak D call: TRBD2 (5 bases). Germline loops: CDR1 GTSNPN, CDR2 SVGIG (reference sequence). The CDR3 has 13 amino acids. The ends were cut back, 0 bases at V and 5 bases at J, with 7 bases in the middle. The CDR3 protein is CAWSVSGTGELFF. CDR3 bases: TGTGCCTGGAGTGTATCGGGGACCGGGGAGCTGTTTTTT.

The chain employs TRBV30 and TRBJ2-1; TRBD2 agrees at 9 bases. Germline assignment: CDR1 GTSNPN and CDR2 SVGIG (reference sequence). After removal of 4 bases from V and 5 bases from J, the junction contained 3 bases not matched to a gene. The CDR3 spans 13 residues. CDR3 amino acids: CAWNGGRDNEQFF. As DNA, the CDR3 is TGTGCCTGGAATGGCGGGAGGGACAATGAGCAGTTCTTC. The full variable domain, with the rest looked up from reference TRBV30 and TRBJ2-1, is SQTIHQWPATLVQPVGSPLSLECTVEGTSNPNLYWYRQAAGRGLQLLFYSVGIGQISSEVPQNLSASRPQDRQFILSSKKLLLSDSGFYLCAWNGGRDNEQFFGPGTRLTVL.

The chain joins TRBV5-6 to TRBJ1-1; no firm D call. Germline CDR1 reads SGHDT; CDR2 reads YYEEEE. V was pared by 4 bases and J by 0 bases, with 4 bases between. This CDR3 has 12 amino acids. CDR3 in DNA: TGTGCCAGCAGCCGGGTGAACACTGAAGCTTTCTTT. Its protein is CASSRVNTEAFF.

This chain joins TRBV5-1 and TRBJ1-1; D call uncertain. Per the germline V gene, CDR1 is SGHRS and CDR2 is YFSETQ. V was shortened by 4 bases and J by 1 base, with 14 bases between the two germline ends. This CDR3 has 15 residues. This CDR3 reads CASSRTLGENTEAFF. CDR3 nucleotide sequence: TGCGCCAGCAGCCGCACCCTCGGGGAGAACACTGAAGCTTTCTTT.

The chain recombines TRBV19 with TRBJ2-4, with a weak D call TRBD2 (5 bases). Trimming removed 3 bases from V and 4 bases from J, with 7 bases in between. There are 13 residues in the CDR3. Per germline, CDR1 LNHDA and CDR2 SQIVND (reference sequence). The CDR3 protein is CASSMRAKNIQYF. Written as DNA, the CDR3 is TGTGCCAGTAGTATGAGGGCGAAAAACATTCAGTACTTC.

The chain uses TRBV9 and TRBJ1-2; no clear D. This CDR3 contains 15 residues. Germline loops: CDR1 SGDLS, CDR2 YYNGEE. V dropped 0 bases and J dropped 2 bases, with 11 bases sitting between them. Here the CDR3 DNA reads TGTGCCAGCAGCGTAGGATCAGGAGGAAACTATGGCTACACCTTC. Amino acid sequence: CASSVGSGGNYGYTF.